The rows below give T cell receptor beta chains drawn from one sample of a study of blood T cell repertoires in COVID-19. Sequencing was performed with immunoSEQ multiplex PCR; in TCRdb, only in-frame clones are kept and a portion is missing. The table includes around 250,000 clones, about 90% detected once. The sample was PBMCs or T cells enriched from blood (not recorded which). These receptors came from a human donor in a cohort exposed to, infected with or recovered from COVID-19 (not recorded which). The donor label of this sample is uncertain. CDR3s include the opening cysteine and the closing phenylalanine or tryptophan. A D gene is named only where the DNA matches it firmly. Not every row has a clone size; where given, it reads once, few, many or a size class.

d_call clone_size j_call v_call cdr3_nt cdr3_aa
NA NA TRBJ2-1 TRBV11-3 TGTGCCAGCAGCTCCGCTTCCCGGGGTGAGTCCTACAATGAGCAGTTCTTC CASSSASRGESYNEQFF
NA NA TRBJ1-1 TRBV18 TGTGCCAGCTGCCTCGCGGGGCCCATTTATGACACTGAAGCTTTCTTT CASCLAGPIYDTEAFF
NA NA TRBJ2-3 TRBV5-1 TGCGCCAGCAGCTTGGGACCTTCAGAGGCAGATACGCAGTATTTT CASSLGPSEADTQYF
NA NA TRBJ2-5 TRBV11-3 TGTGCCAGCAGCTTCAGTGCCCAAGAGACCCAGTACTTC CASSFSAQETQYF
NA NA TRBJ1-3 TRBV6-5 TGTGCCAGCAGCCGCCGGGGGGTGGGATTAAACACCATATATTTT CASSRRGVGLNTIYF
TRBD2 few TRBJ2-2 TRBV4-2 TGTGCCAGCAGCGGACTAGCGGGGGCGAACACCGGGGAGCTGTTTTTT CASSGLAGANTGELFF
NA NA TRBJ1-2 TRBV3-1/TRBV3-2 TGTGCCAGCAGCCATAATTTTGGTGGAGGCAGTCTCTATGGCTACACCTTC CASSHNFGGGSLYGYTF
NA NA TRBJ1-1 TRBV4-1 TGCGCCAGCAGCCAAGTGTCCCGGAACACTGAAGCTTTCTTT CASSQVSRNTEAFF
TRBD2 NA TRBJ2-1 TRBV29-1 TGCAGCGTTGAAGATCTGTTGGGGGGGGAGGACAATGAGCAGTTCTTC CSVEDLLGGEDNEQFF
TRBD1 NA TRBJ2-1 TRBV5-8 TGTGCCAGCAGCTGGGACAGGGACGAGCAGTTCTTC CASSWDRDEQFF
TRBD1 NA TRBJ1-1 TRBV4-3 TGCGCCAGCAGCCTGTCCCGGGACAGGGTGAACACTGAAGCTTTCTTT CASSLSRDRVNTEAFF
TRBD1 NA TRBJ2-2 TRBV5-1 TGCGCCAGCAGCTTGGACGGACAGGCCGCCGGGGAGCTGTTTTTT CASSLDGQAAGELFF
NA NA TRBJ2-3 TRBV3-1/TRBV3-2 TGTGCCAGCAGCCGCCCCAGGGCATCACCTACAGATACGCAGTATTTT CASSRPRASPTDTQYF
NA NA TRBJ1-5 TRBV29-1 TGCAGCTCTTATCGACAGATTAGTCAGCCCCAGCATTTT CSSYRQISQPQHF
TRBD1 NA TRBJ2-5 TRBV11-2 TGTGCCAGCAGCCACCTGGCCTCGACAGGGAGTTTAGAGACCCAGTACTTC CASSHLASTGSLETQYF
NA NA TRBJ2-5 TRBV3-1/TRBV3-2 TGTGCCAGCAGCCAAGATCCGGGGCAAGAGACCCAGTACTTC CASSQDPGQETQYF
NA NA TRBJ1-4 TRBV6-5 TGTGCCAGCAGAGCGGACAGCCTCAGTGAAAAACTGTTTTTT CASRADSLSEKLFF
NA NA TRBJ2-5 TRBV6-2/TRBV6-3 TGTGCCAGCAGTCCCTTTCAAGAGACCCAGTACTTC CASSPFQETQYF
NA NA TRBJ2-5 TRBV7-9 TGTGCCAGCAGCTTTGGGACATCGTACCAAGAGACCCAGTACTTC CASSFGTSYQETQYF
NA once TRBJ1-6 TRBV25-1 TGTGCCAGCAGTCTAGTCCCCTATAATTCACCCCTCCACTTT CASSLVPYNSPLHF